The 11 T cell receptor beta chains reported below all come from one sample, sequenced in a study of blood T cell repertoires in COVID-19. Clones were read by immunoSEQ multiplex PCR, and TCRdb kept only the in-frame ones, dropping some. The data show more than 150,000 clones, roughly three quarters seen once. The sample consisted of PBMCs or T cells enriched from blood (not recorded which). These receptors were collected from a man in his 60s who had been exposed to COVID-19.

V usage is TRBV27 and J usage is TRBJ2-7; perhaps TRBD1 as D (5 bases). Germline V gene lookup returns CDR1 MNHEY and CDR2 SMNVEV (reference sequence). V dropped 8 bases and J dropped 3 bases, with 14 bases sitting between them. The CDR3 runs to 13 residues. CDR3 region: CASLDTARYEQYF. CDR3 in DNA: TGTGCCAGCTTGGACACAGCACGCTACGAGCAGTACTTC.

This clone has only a few counts. This chain connects TRBV29-1 to TRBJ2-7; D possibly corresponds to TRBD2 (5 bases). Germline-derived CDR1 and CDR2 are SQVTM and ANQGSEA. This CDR3 contains 14 residues. V was pared by 4 bases and J by 3 bases, with 16 bases between. The CDR3 region is CSVGPGLSGYEQYF. In nucleotides, the CDR3 is TGCAGCGTTGGACCGGGATTGAGTGGCTACGAGCAGTACTTC.

V and J are TRBV19 and TRBJ1-5, with TRBD1 as a possible D gene (5 bases). Trimming shortened V by 6 bases and J by 1 base, and 25 bases separated the two germline ends. The length of the CDR3 is 19 residues. Germline V gene lookup returns CDR1 LNHDA and CDR2 SQIVND (reference sequence). CDR3 DNA: TGTGCCAGTAGCGTCCGAAGGGGCACCTCGCACTCGAGCAATCAGCCCCAGCATTTT. Residues: CASSVRRGTSHSSNQPQHF.

V and J are TRBV2 and TRBJ1-5, with 7 bases that match TRBD1. Germline-derived CDR1 and CDR2 are SNHLY and FYNNEI. The J segment lost 4 bases and the V segment lost 3 bases, leaving 3 bases of the junction unmatched. The CDR3 length is 14 residues. This CDR3 reads CASSDSGGNQPQHF. CDR3 sequence (DNA): TGTGCCAGCAGTGACTCAGGGGGGAATCAGCCCCAGCATTTT.

The chain joins TRBV7-3 to TRBJ2-5; D ambiguous. Trimming took off 5 bases at V and 7 bases at J, with 14 bases between the two ends. This CDR3 region has 13 residues. In germline, CDR1 is SGHTA, CDR2 FQGTGA. In DNA, the CDR3 is TGTGCCAGCAGCCCAAATGAGGTGGCGACCCAGTACTTC. Its protein product is CASSPNEVATQYF.

For the CDR3, the DNA is TGTGCCAGCAGCCAAAGACTAGCGACCTACAATGAGCAGTTCTTC. It is translated as CASSQRLATYNEQFF. The chain recombines TRBV14 with TRBJ2-1; 8 nucleotides line up with TRBD2. The CDR3 spans 15 residues. The germline gives CDR1 SGHDN, CDR2 FVKESK. V shed 2 bases and J 2 bases; nucleotides not matched to a gene: 2.

The chain couples TRBV23-1 to TRBJ2-3; D ambiguous. TRBV23-1 is an open reading frame, and its role is uncertain. The CDR3 contains 15 residues. Trimming shortened V by 4 bases and J by 2 bases, and 13 bases separated the two germline ends. The CDR3 is CASSPRQVSTDTQYF. DNA for the CDR3: TGCGCCAGCAGTCCTCGGCAGGTTTCCACAGATACGCAGTATTTT.

In DNA form, the CDR3 reads TGTGCCAGCAGCTCAGGGAGAGGGGACATTTACAATGAGCAGTTCTTC. Its translation: CASSSGRGDIYNEQFF. The chain has TRBV7-8 and TRBJ2-1; D perhaps matches TRBD1 (6 bases). Germline lookup yields CDR1 SGHVS and CDR2 FQNEAQ. The CDR3 has 16 residues. V was shortened by 4 bases and J by 4 bases, with 17 bases between the two germline ends.

The chain links TRBV24-1 to TRBJ1-1; D gene unclear. V lost 7 bases and J 5 bases, leaving 7 bases between the germline ends. Per germline, CDR1 KGHDR and CDR2 SFDVKD. This CDR3 has 11 residues. For the CDR3, the DNA is TGTGCCACCAGGACGGGAACTGAAGCTTTCTTT. Residues: CATRTGTEAFF.

The gene calls are TRBV6-5 and TRBJ1-4, with 8 nucleotides matching TRBD1. The germline V gene encodes CDR1 MNHEY and CDR2 SVGAGI. The CDR3 has 15 residues. J lost 11 bases, V lost 4 bases, and 12 bases had no gene match. Written as DNA, the CDR3 is TGTGCCAGCAGTTCCTCGACAGGGGTGAATCAGAAACTGTTTTTT. It yields the protein CASSSSTGVNQKLFF.

The chain is built from TRBV3-1 (or the pseudogene TRBV3-2) and TRBJ2-1; D may be TRBD1 (5 bases). With 5 bases removed from V and 9 bases from J, the gap between germline ends came to 11 bases. The CDR3 is 12 amino acids. Germline loops: CDR1 LGHDT, CDR2 YNNKEL (reference sequence). CDR3 residues: CASSTRVGEQFF. CDR3 sequence (DNA): TGTGCCAGCAGCACCAGGGTCGGTGAGCAGTTCTTC.